This is a list of T cell receptor beta chains from one sample in a study of cytomegalovirus exposure and HLA in healthy donors. The repertoire was sequenced with immunoSEQ multiplex PCR; TCRdb's copy has only in-frame clones and lacks some. Of around 190,000 clones listed, about 78% are singletons. The sample consisted of PBMCs. These receptors all come from a woman aged 25 to 45 in good health and CMV-seronegative. CDR3s include the opening cysteine and the closing phenylalanine or tryptophan. D genes are given only for firm matches.

j_call | d_call | v_call | cdr3_nt | cdr3_aa
TRBJ2-3 | NA | TRBV18 | TGTGCCAGCTCACCAACTAGCACAGATACGCAGTATTTT | CASSPTSTDTQYF
TRBJ2-1 | TRBD2 | TRBV5-4 | TGTGCCAGCAGCTTGGAACTAGCGGGGGGGCCTGATGAGCAGTTCTTC | CASSLELAGGPDEQFF
TRBJ2-3 | NA | TRBV6-1 | TGTGCCGGCATAGCGGTGGAGGGCACAGATACGCAGTATTTT | CAGIAVEGTDTQYF
TRBJ1-3 | NA | TRBV28 | TGTGCCAGCAGTTTTGGGACAACCAGTCTCTCTGGAAACACCATATATTTT | CASSFGTTSLSGNTIYF
TRBJ1-1 | NA | TRBV7-9 | TGTGCCAGCAGCCGTCAGGTGGTGGACACTGAAGCTTTCTTT | CASSRQVVDTEAFF
TRBJ2-5 | NA | TRBV7-7 | TGTGCCAGCAGCTTAAGTCTGAGCGAGGAGACCCAGTACTTC | CASSLSLSEETQYF
TRBJ1-2 | NA | TRBV2 | TGTGCCAGCAGTGAAGAGGTCGGGGGAGGCTACACCTTC | CASSEEVGGGYTF
TRBJ1-1 | NA | TRBV7-9 | TGTTCCAGCAGCTTATTTGCGGGGAGCACTGAAGCTTTCTTT | CSSSLFAGSTEAFF
TRBJ1-3 | NA | TRBV7-9 | TGTGCCAGCAGCTTAGAAGGGGGATCTGGAAACACCATATATTTT | CASSLEGGSGNTIYF
TRBJ2-7 | TRBD1 | TRBV5-1 | TGCGCCAGCAGTTTACAGGGGAACAACGAGCAGTACTTC | CASSLQGNNEQYF
TRBJ1-2 | TRBD1 | TRBV11-3 | TGTGCCAGCAGCTTAGACGACAGGGGGCCTGGGTATGGCTACACCTTC | CASSLDDRGPGYGYTF
TRBJ2-7 | TRBD1 | TRBV2 | TGTGCCAGCAGTGAAGGGACAGGGAAATTATACGAGCAGTACTTC | CASSEGTGKLYEQYF
TRBJ1-1 | NA | TRBV19 | TGTGCCAGTAGTAATACAGGGAAGAACACTGAAGCTTTCTTT | CASSNTGKNTEAFF